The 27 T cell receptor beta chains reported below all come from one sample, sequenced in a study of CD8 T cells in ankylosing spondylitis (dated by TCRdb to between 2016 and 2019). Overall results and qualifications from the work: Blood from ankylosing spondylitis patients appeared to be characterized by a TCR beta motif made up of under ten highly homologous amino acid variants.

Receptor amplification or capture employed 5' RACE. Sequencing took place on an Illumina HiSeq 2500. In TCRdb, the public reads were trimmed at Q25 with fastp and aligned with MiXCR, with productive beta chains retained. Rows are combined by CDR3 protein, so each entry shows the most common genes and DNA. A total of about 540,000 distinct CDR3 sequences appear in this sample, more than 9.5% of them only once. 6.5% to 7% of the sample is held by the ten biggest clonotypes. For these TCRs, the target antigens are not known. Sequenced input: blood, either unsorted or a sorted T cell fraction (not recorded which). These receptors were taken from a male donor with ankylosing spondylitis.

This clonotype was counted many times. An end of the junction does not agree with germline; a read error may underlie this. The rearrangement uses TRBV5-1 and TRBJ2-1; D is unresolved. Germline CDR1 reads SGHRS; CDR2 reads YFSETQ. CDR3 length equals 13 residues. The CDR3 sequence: CASSLPSYNEQFF. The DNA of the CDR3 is TGTGCCAGCAGCCTACCCTCCTACAATGAGCAGTTCTTC.

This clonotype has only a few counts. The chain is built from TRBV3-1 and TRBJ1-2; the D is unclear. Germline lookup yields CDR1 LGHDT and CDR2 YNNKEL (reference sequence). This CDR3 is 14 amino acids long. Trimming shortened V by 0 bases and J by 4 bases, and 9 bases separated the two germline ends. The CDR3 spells CASSQEAGSYGYTF. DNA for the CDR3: TGTGCCAGCAGCCAAGAGGCGGGAAGCTATGGCTACACCTTC.

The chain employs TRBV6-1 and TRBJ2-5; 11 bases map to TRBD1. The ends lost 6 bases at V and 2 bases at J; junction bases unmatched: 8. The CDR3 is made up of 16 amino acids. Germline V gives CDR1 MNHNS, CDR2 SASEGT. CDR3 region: CASSGDRDRGQETQYF. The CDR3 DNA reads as TGTGCCAGCAGCGGAGACCGGGACAGGGGGCAAGAGACCCAGTACTTC.

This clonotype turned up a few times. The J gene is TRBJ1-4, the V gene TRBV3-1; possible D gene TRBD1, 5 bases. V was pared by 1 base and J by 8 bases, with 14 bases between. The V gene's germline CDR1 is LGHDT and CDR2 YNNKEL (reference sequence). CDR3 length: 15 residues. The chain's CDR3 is CASSQARGGMEKLFF. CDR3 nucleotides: TGTGCCAGCAGCCAAGCCCGGGGGGGAATGGAAAAACTGTTTTTT. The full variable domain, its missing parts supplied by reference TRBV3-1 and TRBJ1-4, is DTAVSQTPKYLVTQMGNDKSIKCEQNLGHDTMYWYKQDSKKFLKIMFSYNNKELIINETVPNRFSPKSPDKAHLNLHINSLELGDSAVYFCASSQARGGMEKLFFGSGTQLSVL.

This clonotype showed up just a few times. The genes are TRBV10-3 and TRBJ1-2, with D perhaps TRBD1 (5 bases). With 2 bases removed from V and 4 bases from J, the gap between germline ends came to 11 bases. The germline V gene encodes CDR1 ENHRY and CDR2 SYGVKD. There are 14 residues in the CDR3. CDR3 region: CAISERGESYGYTF. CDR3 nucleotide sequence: TGTGCCATCAGTGAGAGAGGGGAGAGCTATGGCTACACCTTC.

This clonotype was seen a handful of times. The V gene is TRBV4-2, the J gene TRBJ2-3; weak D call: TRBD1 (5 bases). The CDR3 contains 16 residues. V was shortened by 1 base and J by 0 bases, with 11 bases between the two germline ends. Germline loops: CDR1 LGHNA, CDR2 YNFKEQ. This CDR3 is CASSQGQLPSTDTQYF. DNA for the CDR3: TGTGCCAGCAGCCAAGGACAGTTACCTAGCACAGATACGCAGTATTTT.

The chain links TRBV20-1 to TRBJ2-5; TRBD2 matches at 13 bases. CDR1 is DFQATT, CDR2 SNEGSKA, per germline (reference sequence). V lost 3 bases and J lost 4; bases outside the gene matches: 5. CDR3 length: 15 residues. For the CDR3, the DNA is TGCAGTGCTAGCCAGGGACTAGCGGGAAGAGAGACCCAGTACTTC. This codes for CSASQGLAGRETQYF.

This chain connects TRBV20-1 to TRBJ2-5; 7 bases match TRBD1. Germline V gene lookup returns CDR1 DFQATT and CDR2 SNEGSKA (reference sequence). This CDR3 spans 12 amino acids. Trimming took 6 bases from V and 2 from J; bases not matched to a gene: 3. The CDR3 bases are TGCAGTGCAGGGACAGCGCAAGAGACCCAGTACTTC. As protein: CSAGTAQETQYF.

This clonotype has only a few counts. In DNA, the CDR3 is TGTGCCAGCTCACCGTCACAGGGACACACTGAAGCTTTCTTT. This encodes CASSPSQGHTEAFF. The rearrangement joins TRBV18 to TRBJ1-1, with D maybe TRBD1 (6 bases). Germline V gives CDR1 KGHSH, CDR2 LQKENI. V was cut by 3 bases and J by 3 bases, with 11 bases left in between. The CDR3 has 14 residues.

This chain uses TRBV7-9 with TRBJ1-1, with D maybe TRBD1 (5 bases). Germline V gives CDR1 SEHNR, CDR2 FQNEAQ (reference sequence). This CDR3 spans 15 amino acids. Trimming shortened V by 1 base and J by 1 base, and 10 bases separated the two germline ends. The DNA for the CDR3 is TGTGCCAGCAGCTTAGGGGGCAAACCGAACACTGAAGCTTTCTTT. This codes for CASSLGGKPNTEAFF.

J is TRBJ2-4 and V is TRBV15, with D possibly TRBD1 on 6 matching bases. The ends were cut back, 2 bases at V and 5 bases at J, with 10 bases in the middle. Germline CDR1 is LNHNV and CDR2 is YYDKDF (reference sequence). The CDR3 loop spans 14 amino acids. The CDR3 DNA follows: TGTGCCACCAGCAGAACAAGGACAGAAAACATTCAGTACTTC. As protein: CATSRTRTENIQYF.

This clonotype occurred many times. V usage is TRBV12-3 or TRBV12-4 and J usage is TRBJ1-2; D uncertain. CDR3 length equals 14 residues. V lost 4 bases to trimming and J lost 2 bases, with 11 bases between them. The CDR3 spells CASSYETVNYGYTF. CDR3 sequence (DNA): TGTGCCAGCAGTTACGAGACGGTAAACTATGGCTACACCTTC.

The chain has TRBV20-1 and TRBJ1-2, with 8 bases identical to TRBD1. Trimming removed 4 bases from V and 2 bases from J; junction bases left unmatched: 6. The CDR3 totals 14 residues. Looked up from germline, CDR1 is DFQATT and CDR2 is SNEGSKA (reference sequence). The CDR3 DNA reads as TGCAGTGCTACCGCGGACAGGGTGAACTATGGCTACACCTTC. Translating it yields CSATADRVNYGYTF.

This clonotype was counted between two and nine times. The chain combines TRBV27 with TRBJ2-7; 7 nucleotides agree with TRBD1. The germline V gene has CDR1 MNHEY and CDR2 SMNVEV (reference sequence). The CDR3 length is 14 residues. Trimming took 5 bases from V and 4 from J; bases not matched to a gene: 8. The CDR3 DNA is TGTGCCAGCAGTAGACAGGGCCTGGCGTACGAGCAGTACTTC. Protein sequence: CASSRQGLAYEQYF.

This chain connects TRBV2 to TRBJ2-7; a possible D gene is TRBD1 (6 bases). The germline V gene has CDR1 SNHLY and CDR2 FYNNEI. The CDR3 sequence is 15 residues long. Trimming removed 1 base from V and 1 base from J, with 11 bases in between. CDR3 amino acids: CASSEDITGSYEQYF. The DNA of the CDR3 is TGTGCCAGCAGTGAAGATATTACAGGGTCCTACGAGCAGTACTTC.

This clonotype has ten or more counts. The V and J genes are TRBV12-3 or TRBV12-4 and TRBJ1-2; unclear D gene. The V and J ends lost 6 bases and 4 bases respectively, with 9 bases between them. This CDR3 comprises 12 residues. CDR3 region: CASSYGPYGYTF. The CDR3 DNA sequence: TGTGCCAGCAGCTATGGACCCTATGGCTACACCTTC.

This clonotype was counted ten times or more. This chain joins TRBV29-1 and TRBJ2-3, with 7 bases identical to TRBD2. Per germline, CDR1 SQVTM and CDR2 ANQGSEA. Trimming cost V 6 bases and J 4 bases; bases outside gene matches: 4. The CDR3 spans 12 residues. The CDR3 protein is CSVGGLADTQYF. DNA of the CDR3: TGCAGCGTGGGTGGACTAGCAGATACGCAGTATTTT.

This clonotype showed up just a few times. CDR3: CASSPGLDSSYNEQFF. CDR3 in DNA: TGTGCCAGCTCACCGGGACTGGACAGCTCCTACAATGAGCAGTTCTTC. The chain recombines TRBV18 with TRBJ2-1; the D call may be TRBD1 or TRBD2 (6 bases each). Germline V lookup: CDR1 KGHSH, CDR2 LQKENI. Trimming took off 3 bases at V and 0 bases at J, with 12 bases between the two ends. The CDR3 is made up of 16 amino acids.

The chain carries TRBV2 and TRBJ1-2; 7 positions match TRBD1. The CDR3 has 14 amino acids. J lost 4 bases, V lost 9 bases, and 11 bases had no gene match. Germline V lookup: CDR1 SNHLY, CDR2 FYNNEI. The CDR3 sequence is CASSELTGTYGYTF. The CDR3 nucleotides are TGTGCCAGTTCAGAACTGACAGGGACCTATGGCTACACCTTC.

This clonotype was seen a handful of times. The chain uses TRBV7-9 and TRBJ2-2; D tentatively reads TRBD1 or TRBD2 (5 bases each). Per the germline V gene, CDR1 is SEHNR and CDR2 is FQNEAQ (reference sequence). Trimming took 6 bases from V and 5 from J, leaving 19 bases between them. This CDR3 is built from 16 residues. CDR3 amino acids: CASSSGREGETGELFF. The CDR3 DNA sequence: TGTGCCAGCAGTTCAGGGCGAGAGGGAGAGACCGGGGAGCTGTTTTTT.

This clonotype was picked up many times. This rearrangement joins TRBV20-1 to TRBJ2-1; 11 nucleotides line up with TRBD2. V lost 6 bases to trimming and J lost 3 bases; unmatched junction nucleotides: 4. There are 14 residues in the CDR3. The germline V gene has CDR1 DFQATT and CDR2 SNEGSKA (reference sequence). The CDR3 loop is CSAIAGGNYNEQFF. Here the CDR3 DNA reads TGCAGTGCCATAGCGGGAGGGAACTACAATGAGCAGTTCTTC.

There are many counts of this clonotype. The CDR3: CASSLTRLGGSGELFF. The CDR3 DNA is TGTGCCAGCAGTTTAACCCGGCTAGGAGGGTCCGGGGAGCTGTTTTTT. The chain is built from TRBV12-3 or TRBV12-4 and TRBJ2-2; D is possibly TRBD2 (6 bases). The V and J ends lost 2 bases and 6 bases respectively, with 16 bases between them. The CDR3 contains 16 residues.

For the CDR3, the DNA is TGTGCCAGCAGGAGCAGGGGGCGTGCGAATTCACCCCTCCACTTT. Translated: CASRSRGRANSPLHF. This chain uses TRBV6-7 with TRBJ1-6; 8 positions match TRBD1. TRBV6-7 counts as an open reading frame of uncertain function. With V trimmed by 6 bases and J by 7 bases, 8 bases remained unmatched. This CDR3 contains 15 residues.

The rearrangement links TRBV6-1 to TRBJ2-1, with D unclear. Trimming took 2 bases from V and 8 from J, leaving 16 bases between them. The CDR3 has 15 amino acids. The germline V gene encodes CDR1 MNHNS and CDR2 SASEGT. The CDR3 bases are TGTGCCAGCAGTGAAAGTGCACCGCCGCGATATGAGCAGTTCTTC. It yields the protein CASSESAPPRYEQFF.

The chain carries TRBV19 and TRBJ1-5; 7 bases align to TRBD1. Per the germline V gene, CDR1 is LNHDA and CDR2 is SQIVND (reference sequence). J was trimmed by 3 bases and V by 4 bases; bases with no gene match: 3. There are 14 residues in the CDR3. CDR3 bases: TGTGCCAGTAGTACCGGGACAGACAATCAGCCCCAGCATTTT. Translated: CASSTGTDNQPQHF.

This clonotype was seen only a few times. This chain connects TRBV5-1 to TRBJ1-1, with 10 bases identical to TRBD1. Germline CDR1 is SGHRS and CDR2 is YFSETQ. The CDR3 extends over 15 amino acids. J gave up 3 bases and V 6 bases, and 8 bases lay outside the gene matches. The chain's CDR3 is CASTSLGTGDTEAFF. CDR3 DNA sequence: TGCGCCAGCACCTCCCTAGGGACAGGGGACACTGAAGCTTTCTTT.

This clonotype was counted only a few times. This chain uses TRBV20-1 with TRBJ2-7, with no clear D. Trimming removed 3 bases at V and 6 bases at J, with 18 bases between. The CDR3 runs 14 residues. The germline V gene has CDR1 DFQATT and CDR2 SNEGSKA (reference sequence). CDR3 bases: TGCAGTGCTAGTCTCGAAAGATTCCGCTCCGAGCAGTACTTC. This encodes CSASLERFRSEQYF.